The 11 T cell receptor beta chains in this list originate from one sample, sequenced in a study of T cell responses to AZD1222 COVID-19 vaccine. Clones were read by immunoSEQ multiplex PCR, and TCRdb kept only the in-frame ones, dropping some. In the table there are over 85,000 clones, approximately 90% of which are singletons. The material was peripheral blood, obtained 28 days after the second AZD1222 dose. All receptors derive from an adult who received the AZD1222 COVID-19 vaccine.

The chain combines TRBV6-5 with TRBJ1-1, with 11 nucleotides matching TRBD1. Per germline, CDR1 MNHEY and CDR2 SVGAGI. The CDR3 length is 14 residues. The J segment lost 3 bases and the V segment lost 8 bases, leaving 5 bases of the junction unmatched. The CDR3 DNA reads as TGTGCCAGCCAGGACAGGGGGCTGGACACTGAAGCTTTCTTT. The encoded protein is CASQDRGLDTEAFF.

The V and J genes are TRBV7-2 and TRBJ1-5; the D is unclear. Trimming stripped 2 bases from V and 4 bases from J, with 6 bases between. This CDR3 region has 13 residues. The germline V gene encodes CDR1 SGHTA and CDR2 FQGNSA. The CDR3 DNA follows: TGTGCCAGCAGCTTATTACGGAATCAGCCCCAGCATTTT. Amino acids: CASSLLRNQPQHF.

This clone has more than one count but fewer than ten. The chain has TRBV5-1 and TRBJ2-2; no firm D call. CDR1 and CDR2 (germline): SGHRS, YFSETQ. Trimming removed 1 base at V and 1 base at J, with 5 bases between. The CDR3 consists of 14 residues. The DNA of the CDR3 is TGCGCCAGCAGCTTGCCGGGGAACACCGGGGAGCTGTTTTTT. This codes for CASSLPGNTGELFF.

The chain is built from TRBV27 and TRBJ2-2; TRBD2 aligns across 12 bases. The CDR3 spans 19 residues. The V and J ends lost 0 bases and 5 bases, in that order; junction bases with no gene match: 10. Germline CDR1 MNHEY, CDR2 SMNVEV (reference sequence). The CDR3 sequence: CASSLSRLAGGRYTGELFF. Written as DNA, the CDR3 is TGTGCCAGCAGTTTATCTCGGCTAGCGGGAGGGCGTTATACCGGGGAGCTGTTTTTT.

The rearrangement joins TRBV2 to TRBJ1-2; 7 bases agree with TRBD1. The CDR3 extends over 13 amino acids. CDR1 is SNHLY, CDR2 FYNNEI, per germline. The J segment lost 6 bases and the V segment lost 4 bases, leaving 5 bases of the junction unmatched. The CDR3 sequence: CASSGQGSNGYTF. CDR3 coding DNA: TGTGCCAGCAGTGGACAGGGCTCTAATGGCTACACCTTC.

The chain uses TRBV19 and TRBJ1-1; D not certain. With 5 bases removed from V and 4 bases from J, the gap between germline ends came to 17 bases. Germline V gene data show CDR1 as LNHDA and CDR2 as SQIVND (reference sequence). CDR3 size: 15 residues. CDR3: CASSDWATTGTEAFF. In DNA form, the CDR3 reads TGTGCCAGTAGTGATTGGGCAACCACGGGCACTGAAGCTTTCTTT.

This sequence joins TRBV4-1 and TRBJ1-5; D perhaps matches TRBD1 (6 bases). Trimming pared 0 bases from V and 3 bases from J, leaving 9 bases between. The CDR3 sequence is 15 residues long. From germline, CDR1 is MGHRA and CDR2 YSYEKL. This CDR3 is CASSQEAGDNQPQHF. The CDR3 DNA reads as TGCGCCAGCAGCCAAGAAGCAGGGGACAATCAGCCCCAGCATTTT.

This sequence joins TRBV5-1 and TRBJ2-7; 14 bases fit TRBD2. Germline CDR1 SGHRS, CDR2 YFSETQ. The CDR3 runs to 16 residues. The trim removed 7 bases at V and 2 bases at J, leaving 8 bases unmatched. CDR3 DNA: TGCGCCAGCCTGACTAGCGGGGGGGGAAGGACCTACGAGCAGTACTTC. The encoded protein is CASLTSGGGRTYEQYF. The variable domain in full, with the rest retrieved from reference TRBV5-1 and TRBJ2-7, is KAGVTQTPRYLIKTRGQQVTLSCSPISGHRSVSWYQQTPGQGLQFLFEYFSETQRNKGNFPGRFSGRQFSNSRSEMNVSTLELGDSALYLCASLTSGGGRTYEQYFGPGTRLTVT.

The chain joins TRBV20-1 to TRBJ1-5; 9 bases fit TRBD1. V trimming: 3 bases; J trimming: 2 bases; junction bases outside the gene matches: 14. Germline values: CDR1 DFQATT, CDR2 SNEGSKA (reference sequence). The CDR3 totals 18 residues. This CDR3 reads CSASEWGQGVGGNQPQHF. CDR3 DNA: TGCAGTGCTAGTGAATGGGGACAGGGAGTGGGGGGCAATCAGCCCCAGCATTTT.

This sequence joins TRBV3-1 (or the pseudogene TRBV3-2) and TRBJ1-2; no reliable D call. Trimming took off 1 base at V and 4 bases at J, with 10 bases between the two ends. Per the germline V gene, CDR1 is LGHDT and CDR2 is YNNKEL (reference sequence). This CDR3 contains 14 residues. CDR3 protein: CASSQGGNSYGYTF. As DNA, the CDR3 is TGTGCCAGCAGCCAAGGAGGGAACAGCTATGGCTACACCTTC.

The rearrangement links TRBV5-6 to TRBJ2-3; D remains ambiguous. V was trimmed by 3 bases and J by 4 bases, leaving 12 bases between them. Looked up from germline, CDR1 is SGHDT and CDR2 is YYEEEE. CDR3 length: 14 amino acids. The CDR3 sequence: CASSSHNNADTQYF. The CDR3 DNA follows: TGTGCCAGCAGCTCCCATAATAACGCAGATACGCAGTATTTT.